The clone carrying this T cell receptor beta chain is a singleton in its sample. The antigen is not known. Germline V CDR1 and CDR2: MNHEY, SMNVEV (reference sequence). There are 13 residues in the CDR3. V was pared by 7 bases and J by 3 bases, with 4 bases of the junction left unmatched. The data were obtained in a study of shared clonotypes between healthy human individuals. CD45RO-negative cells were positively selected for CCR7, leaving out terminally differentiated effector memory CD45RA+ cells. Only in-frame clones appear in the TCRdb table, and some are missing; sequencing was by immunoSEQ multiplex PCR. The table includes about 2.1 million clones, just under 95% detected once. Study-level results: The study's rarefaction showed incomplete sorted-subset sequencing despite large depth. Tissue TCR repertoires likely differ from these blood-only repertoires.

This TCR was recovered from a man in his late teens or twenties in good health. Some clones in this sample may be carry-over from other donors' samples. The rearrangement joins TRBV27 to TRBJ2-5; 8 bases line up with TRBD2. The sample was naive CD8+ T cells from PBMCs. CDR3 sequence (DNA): TGTGCCAGCACGGCGCGGGGGGAAGAGACCCAGTACTTC. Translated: CASTARGEETQYF.